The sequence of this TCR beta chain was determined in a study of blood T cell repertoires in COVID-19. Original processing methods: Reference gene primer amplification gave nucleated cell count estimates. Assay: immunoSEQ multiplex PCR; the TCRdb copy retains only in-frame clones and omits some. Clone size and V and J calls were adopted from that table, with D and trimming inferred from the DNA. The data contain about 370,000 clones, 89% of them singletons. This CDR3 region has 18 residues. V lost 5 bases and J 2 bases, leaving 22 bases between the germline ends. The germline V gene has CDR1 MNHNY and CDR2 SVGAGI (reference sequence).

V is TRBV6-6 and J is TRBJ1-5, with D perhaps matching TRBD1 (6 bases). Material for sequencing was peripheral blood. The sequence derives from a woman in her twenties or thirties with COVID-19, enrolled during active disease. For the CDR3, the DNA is TGTGCCAGCAGTCACAGGGAGAGGGGCGATTTTGGCAATCAGCCCCAGCATTTT. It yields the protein CASSHRERGDFGNQPQHF.